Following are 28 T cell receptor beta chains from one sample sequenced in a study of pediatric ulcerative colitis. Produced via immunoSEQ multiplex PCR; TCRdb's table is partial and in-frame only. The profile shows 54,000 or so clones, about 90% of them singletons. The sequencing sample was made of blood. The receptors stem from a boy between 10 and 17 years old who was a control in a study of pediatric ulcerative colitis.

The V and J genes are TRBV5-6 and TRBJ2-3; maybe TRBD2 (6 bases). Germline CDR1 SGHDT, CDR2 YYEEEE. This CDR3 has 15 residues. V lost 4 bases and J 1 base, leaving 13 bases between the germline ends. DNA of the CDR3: TGTGCCAGCAGCAAGACTAGTCACGGCACAGATACGCAGTATTTT. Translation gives CASSKTSHGTDTQYF.

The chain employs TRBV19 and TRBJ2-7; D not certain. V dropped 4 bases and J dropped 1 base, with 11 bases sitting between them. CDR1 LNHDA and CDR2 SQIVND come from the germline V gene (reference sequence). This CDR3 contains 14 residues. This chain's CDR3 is CASSTTGTSYEQYF. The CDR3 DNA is TGTGCCAGTAGTACGACTGGAACTTCCTACGAGCAGTACTTC.

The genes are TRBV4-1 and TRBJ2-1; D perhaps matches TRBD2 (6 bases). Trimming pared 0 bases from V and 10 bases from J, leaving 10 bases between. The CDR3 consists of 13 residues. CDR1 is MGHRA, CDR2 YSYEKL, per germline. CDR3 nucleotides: TGCGCCAGCAGCCAAGATCGAACTAGCGAGCAGTTCTTC. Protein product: CASSQDRTSEQFF.

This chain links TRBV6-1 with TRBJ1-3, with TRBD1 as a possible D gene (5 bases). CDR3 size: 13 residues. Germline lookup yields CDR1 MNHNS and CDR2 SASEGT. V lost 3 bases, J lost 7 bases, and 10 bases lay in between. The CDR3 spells CASSEGLMNTIYF. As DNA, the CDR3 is TGTGCCAGCAGTGAGGGACTTATGAACACCATATATTTT.

The DNA of the CDR3 is TGTGCCAGCAGCTTGTTTTTGGGTTCTGGGGCCAACGTCCTGACTTTC. Translating gives CASSLFLGSGANVLTF. The V call is TRBV5-8, the J call TRBJ2-6; no reliable D call. The germline V gene has CDR1 SGHTS and CDR2 YDEGEE. Trimming pared 1 base from V and 1 base from J, leaving 9 bases between. The CDR3 has 16 amino acids. The whole variable domain, filled in from reference TRBV5-8 and TRBJ2-6, reads EAGVTQSPTHLIKTRGQQATLRCSPISGHTSVYWYQQALGLGLQFLLWYDEGEERNRGNFPPRFSGRQFPNYSSELNVNALELEDSALYLCASSLFLGSGANVLTFGAGSRLTVL.

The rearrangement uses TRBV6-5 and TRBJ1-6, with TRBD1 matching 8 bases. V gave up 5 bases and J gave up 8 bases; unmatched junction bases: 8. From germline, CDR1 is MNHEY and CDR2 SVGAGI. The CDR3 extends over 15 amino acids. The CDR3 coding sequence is TGTGCCAGCAGTGGTACTACAGGGGGGGATTCACCCCTCCACTTT. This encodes CASSGTTGGDSPLHF.

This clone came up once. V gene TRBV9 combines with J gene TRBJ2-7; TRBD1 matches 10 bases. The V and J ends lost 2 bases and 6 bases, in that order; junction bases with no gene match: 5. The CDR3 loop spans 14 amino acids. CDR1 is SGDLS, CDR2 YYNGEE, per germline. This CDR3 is CASSVGQGLSEQYF. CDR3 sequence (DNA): TGTGCCAGCAGCGTGGGACAGGGGTTATCCGAGCAGTACTTC.

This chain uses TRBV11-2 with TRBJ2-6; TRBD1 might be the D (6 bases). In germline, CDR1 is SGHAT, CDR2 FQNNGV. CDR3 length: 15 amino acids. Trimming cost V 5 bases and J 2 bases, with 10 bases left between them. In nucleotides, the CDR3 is TGTGCCAGCAGCCAAGGGACACCTGGGGCCAACGTCCTGACTTTC. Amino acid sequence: CASSQGTPGANVLTF.

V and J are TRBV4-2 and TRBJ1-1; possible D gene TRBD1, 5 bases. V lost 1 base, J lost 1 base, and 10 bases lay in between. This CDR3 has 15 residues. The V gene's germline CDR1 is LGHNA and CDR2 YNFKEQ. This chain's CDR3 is CASSQAETENTEAFF. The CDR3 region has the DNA TGTGCCAGCAGCCAAGCCGAGACAGAGAACACTGAAGCTTTCTTT.

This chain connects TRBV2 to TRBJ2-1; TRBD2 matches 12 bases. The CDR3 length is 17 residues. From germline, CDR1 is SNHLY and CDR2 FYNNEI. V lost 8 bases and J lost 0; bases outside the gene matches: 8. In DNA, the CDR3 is TGTGCCAGCCGTGCTAGCGGGGGGGACTACTCCTACAATGAGCAGTTCTTC. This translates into CASRASGGDYSYNEQFF. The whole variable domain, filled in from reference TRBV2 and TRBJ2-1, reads EPEVTQTPSHQVTQMGQEVILRCVPISNHLYFYWYRQILGQKVEFLVSFYNNEISEKSEIFDDQFSVERPDGSNFTLKIRSTKLEDSAMYFCASRASGGDYSYNEQFFGPGTRLTVL.

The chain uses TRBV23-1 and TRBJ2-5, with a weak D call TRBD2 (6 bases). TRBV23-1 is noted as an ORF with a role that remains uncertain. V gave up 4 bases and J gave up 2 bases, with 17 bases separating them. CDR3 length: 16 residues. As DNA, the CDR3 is TGCGCCAGCAGTCCTTCGCCGGGGGATGGGCAAGAGACCCAGTACTTC. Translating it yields CASSPSPGDGQETQYF.

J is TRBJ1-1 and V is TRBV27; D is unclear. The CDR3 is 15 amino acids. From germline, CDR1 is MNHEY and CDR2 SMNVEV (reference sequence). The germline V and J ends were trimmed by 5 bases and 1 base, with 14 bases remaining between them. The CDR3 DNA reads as TGTGCCAGCAGTCCCCTGATAAGCCCGAACACTGAAGCTTTCTTT. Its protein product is CASSPLISPNTEAFF.

The CDR3 DNA reads TGCAGCGTTAGGGGACAGATGAACACTGAAGCTTTCTTT. It yields the protein CSVRGQMNTEAFF. V usage is TRBV29-1 and J usage is TRBJ1-1; 7 bases are a match to TRBD1. The V gene's germline CDR1 is SQVTM and CDR2 ANQGSEA. This CDR3 spans 13 amino acids. J lost 0 bases, V lost 5 bases, and 3 bases had no gene match.

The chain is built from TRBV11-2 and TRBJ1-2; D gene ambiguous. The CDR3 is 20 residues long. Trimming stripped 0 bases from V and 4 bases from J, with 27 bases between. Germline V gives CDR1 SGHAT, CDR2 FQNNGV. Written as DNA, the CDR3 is TGTGCCAGCAGCTTAGATCAGTTTGCTCAGGACCACAGTCGGTTCTATGGCTACACCTTC. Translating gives CASSLDQFAQDHSRFYGYTF.

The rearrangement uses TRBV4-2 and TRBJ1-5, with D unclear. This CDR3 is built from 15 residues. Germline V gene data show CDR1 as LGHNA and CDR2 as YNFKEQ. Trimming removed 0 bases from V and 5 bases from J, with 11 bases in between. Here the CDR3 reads CASSQEGGEHQPQHF. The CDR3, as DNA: TGTGCCAGCAGCCAAGAGGGCGGGGAACATCAGCCCCAGCATTTT.

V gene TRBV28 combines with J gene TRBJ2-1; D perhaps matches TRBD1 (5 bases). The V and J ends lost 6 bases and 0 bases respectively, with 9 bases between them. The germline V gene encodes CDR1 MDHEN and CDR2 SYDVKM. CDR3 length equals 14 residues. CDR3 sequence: CASSLTGSYNEQFF. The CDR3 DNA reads TGTGCCAGCAGCCTTACAGGCTCCTACAATGAGCAGTTCTTC.

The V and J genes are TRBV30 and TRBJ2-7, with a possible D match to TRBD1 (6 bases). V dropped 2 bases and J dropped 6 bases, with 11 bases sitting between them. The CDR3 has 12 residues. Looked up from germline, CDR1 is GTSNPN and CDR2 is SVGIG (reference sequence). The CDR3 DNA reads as TGTGCCTGGAGTTCTCGCAGGGGCGAGCAGTACTTC. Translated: CAWSSRRGEQYF. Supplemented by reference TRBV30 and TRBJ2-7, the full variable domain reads SQTIHQWPATLVQPVGSPLSLECTVEGTSNPNLYWYRQAAGRGLQLLFYSVGIGQISSEVPQNLSASRPQDRQFILSSKKLLLSDSGFYLCAWSSRRGEQYFGPGTRLTVT.

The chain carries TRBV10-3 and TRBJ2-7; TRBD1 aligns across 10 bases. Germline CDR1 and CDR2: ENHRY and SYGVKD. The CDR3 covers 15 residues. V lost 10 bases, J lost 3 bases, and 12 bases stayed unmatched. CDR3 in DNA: TGTGCCACTATATCCCGGGACAGGGGTAACTACGAGCAGTACTTC. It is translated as CATISRDRGNYEQYF.

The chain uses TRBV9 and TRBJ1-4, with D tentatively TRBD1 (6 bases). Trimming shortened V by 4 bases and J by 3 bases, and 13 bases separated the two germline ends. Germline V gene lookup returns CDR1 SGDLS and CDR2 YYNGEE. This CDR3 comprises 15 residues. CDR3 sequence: CASSSWSGANEKLFF. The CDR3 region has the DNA TGTGCCAGCAGCTCTTGGTCAGGGGCTAATGAAAAACTGTTTTTT. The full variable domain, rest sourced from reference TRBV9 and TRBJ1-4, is DSGVTQTPKHLITATGQRVTLRCSPRSGDLSVYWYQQSLDQGLQFLIQYYNGEERAKGNILERFSAQQFPDLHSELNLSSLELGDSALYFCASSSWSGANEKLFFGSGTQLSVL.

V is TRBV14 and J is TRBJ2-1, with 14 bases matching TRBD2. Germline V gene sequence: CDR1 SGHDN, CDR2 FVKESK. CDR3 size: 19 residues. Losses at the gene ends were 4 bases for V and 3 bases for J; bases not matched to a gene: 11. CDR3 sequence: CASSPWTSGRFRGYNEQFF. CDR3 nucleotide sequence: TGTGCCAGCAGCCCATGGACTAGCGGGAGGTTCAGAGGCTACAATGAGCAGTTCTTC. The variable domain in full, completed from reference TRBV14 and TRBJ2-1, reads EAGVTQFPSHSVIEKGQTVTLRCDPISGHDNLYWYRRVMGKEIKFLLHFVKESKQDESGMPNNRFLAERTGGTYSTLKVQPAELEDSGVYFCASSPWTSGRFRGYNEQFFGPGTRLTVL.

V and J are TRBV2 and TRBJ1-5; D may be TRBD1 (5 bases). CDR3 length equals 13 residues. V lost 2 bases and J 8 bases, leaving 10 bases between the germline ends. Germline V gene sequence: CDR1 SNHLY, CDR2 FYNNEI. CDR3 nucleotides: TGTGCCAGCAGTGAATTGGGGGGAAAGCCCCAGCATTTT. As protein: CASSELGGKPQHF.

Here the CDR3 reads CASSSLSGRASYEQYF. CDR3 DNA: TGTGCCAGCAGCTCCCTTAGCGGGAGGGCCTCCTACGAGCAGTACTTC. V gene TRBV5-4 combines with J gene TRBJ2-7; 11 positions match TRBD2. CDR3 length: 16 amino acids. Germline V gene sequence: CDR1 SGHNT, CDR2 YYREEE (reference sequence). The ends lost 3 bases at V and 0 bases at J; junction bases unmatched: 5.

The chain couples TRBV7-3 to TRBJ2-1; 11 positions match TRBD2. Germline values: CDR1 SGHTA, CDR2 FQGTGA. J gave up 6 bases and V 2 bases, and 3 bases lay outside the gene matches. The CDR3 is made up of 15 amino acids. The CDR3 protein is CASSLLAGGRNEQFF. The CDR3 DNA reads TGTGCCAGCAGCTTACTAGCGGGAGGACGCAATGAGCAGTTCTTC.

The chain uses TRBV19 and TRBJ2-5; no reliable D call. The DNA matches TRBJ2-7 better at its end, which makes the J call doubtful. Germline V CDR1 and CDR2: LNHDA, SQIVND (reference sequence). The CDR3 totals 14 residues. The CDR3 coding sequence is TGTGCCAGTAGTATGCAAGTGGGCAAGGACGAGCAGTACTTC. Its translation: CASSMQVGKDEQYF.

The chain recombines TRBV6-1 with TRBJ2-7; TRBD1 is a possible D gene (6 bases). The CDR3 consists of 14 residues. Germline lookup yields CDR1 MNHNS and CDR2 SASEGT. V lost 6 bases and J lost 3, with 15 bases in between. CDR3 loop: CASSAQGNNYEQYF. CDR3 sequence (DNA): TGTGCCAGCAGCGCCCAGGGGAATAACTACGAGCAGTACTTC.

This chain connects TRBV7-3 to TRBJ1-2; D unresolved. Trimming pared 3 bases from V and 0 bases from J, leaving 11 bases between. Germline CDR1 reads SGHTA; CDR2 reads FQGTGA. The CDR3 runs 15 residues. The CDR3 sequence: CASSFTRSTNYGYTF. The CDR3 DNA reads TGTGCCAGCAGCTTTACAAGGAGCACTAACTATGGCTACACCTTC.

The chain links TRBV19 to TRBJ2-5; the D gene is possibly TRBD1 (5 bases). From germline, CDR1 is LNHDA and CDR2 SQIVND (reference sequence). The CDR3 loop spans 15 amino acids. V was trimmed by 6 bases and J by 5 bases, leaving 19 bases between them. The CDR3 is CASRSDIPGRETQYF. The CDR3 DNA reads TGTGCCAGTAGATCGGACATCCCCGGTAGGGAGACCCAGTACTTC.

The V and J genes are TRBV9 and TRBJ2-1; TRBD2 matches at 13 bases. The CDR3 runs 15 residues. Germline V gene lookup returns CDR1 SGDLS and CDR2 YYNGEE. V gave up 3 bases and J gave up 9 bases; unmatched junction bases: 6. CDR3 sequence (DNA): TGTGCCAGCAGCGGGACTAGCGGGGGTTGGTTTGAGCAGTTCTTC. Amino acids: CASSGTSGGWFEQFF.